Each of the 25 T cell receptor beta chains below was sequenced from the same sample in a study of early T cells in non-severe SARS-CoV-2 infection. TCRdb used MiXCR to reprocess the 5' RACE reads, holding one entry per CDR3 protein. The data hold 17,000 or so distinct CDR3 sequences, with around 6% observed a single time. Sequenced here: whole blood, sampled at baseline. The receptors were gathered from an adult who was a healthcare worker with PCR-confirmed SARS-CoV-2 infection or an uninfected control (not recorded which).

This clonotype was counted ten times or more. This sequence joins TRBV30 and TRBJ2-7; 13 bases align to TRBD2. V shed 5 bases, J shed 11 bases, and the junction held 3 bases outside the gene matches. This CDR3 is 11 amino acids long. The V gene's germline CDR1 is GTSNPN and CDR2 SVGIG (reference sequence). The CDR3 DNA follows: TGTGCCTGGGGACTAGCGGGGGAGGAGTACTTC. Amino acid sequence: CAWGLAGEEYF. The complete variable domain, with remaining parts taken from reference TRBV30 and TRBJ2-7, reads SQTIHQWPATLVQPVGSPLSLECTVEGTSNPNLYWYRQAAGRGLQLLFYSVGIGQISSEVPQNLSASRPQDRQFILSSKKLLLSDSGFYLCAWGLAGEEYFGPGTRLTVT.

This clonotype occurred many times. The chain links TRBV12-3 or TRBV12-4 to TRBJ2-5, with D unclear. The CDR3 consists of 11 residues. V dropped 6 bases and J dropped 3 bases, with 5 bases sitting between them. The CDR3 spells CASSREETQYF. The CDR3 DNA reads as TGTGCCAGCAGCCGTGAAGAGACCCAGTACTTC.

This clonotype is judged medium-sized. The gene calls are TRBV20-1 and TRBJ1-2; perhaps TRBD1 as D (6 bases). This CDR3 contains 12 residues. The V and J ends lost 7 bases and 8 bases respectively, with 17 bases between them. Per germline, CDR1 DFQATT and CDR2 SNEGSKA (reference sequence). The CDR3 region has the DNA TGCAGTGTCAAGGACAGAGATTTAGGCTACACCTTC. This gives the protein CSVKDRDLGYTF.

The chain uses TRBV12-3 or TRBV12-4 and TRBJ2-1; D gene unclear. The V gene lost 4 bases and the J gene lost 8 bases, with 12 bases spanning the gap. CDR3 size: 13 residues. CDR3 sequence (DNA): TGTGCCAGCAGTTCTATGTGGGTAGATGAGCAGTTCTTC. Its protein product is CASSSMWVDEQFF.

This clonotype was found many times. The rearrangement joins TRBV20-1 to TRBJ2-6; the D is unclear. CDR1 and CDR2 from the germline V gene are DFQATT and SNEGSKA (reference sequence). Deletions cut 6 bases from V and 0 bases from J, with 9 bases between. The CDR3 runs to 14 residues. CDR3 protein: CSAPSTSGANVLTF. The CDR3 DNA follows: TGCAGTGCCCCATCCACCTCTGGGGCCAACGTCCTGACTTTC.

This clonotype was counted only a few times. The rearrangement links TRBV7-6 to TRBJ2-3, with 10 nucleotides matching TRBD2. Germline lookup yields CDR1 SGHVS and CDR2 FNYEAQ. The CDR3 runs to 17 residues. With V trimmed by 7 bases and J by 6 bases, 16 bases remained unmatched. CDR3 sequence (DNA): TGTGCCAGCACCCCGAGGGCTAGCGGGGGCTCGGGGGATACGCAGTATTTT. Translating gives CASTPRASGGSGDTQYF.

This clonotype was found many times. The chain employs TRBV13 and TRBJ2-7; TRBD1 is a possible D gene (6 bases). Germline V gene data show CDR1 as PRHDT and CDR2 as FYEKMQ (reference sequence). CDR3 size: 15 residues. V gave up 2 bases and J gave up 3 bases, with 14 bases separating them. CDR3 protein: CASSLRLDSRYEQYF. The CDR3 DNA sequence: TGTGCCAGCAGCTTACGTCTGGACAGTCGCTACGAGCAGTACTTC.

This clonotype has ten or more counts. CDR3 protein: CAWSDPRGARTYNEQFF. CDR3 bases: TGTGCCTGGAGTGACCCCCGGGGGGCCCGCACCTACAATGAGCAGTTCTTC. The gene calls are TRBV30 and TRBJ2-1, with D possibly being TRBD2 (7 bases). The ends were cut back, 1 base at V and 2 bases at J, with 18 bases in the middle. The length of the CDR3 is 17 residues. The germline gives CDR1 GTSNPN, CDR2 SVGIG (reference sequence).

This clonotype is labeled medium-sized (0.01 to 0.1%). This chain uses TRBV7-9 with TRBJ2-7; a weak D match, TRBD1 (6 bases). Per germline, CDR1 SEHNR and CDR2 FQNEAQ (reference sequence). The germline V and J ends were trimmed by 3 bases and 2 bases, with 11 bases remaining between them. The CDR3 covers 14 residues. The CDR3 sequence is CASSLPGTTYEQYF. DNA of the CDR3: TGTGCCAGCAGCTTGCCCGGGACAACCTACGAGCAGTACTTC.

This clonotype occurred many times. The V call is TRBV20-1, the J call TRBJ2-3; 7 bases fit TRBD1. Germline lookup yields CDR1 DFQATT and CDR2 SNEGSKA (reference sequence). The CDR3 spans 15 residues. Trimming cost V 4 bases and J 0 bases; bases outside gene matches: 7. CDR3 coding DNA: TGCAGTGCTACCGATAACAGGGGAAGCACAGATACGCAGTATTTT. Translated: CSATDNRGSTDTQYF.

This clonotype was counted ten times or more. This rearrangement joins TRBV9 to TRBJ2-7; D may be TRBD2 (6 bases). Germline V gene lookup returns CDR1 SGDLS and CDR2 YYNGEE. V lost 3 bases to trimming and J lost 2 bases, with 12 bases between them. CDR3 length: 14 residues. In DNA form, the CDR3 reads TGTGCCAGCAGCGGCCGGAGGGGTGCCTACGAGCAGTACTTC. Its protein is CASSGRRGAYEQYF.

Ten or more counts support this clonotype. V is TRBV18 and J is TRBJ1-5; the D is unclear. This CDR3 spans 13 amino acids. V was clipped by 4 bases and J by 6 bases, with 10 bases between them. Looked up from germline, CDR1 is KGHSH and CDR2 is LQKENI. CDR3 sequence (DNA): TGTGCCAGCTCACAAGGGTCTCCTCAGCCCCAGCATTTT. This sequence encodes CASSQGSPQPQHF.

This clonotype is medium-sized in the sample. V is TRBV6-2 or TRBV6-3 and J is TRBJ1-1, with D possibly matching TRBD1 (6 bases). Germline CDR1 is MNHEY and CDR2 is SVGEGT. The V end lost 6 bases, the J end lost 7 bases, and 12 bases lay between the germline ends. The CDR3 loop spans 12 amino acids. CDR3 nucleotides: TGTGCCAGCAGGCTTGGACAGCATGAAGCTTTCTTT. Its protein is CASRLGQHEAFF.

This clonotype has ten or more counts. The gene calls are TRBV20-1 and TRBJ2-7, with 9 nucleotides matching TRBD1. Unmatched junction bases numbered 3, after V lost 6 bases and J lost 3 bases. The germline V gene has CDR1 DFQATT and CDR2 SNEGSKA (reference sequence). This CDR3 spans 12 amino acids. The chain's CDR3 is CSATDRGYEQYF. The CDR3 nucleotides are TGCAGTGCCACGGACAGGGGCTACGAGCAGTACTTC.

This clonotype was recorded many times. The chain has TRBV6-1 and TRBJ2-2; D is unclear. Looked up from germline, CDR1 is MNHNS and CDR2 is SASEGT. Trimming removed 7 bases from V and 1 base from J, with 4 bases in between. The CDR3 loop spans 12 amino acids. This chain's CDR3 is CASTGNTGELFF. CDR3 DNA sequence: TGTGCCAGCACCGGGAACACCGGGGAGCTGTTTTTT.

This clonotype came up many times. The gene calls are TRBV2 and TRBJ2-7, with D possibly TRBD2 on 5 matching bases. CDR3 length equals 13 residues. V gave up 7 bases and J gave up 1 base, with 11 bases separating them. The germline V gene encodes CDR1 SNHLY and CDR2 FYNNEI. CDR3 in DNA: TGTGCCAGCACTTTGGAGGCGTCCTACGAGCAGTACTTC. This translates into CASTLEASYEQYF.

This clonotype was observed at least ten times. The CDR3 is CASSPGGPGTDLFEQYF. CDR3 bases: TGTGCCAGCAGTCCTGGGGGACCCGGGACAGACCTCTTCGAGCAGTACTTC. The chain joins TRBV27 to TRBJ2-7, with 7 bases fitting TRBD1. This CDR3 spans 17 amino acids. Looked up from germline, CDR1 is MNHEY and CDR2 is SMNVEV (reference sequence). The junction had 19 bases not matched to a gene; V was cut back by 5 bases and J by 6 bases.

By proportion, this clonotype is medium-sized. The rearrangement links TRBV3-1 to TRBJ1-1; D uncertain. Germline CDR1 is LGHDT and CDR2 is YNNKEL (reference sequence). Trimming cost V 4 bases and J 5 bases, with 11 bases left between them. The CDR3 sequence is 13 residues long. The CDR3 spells CASSRYGETEAFF. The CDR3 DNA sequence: TGTGCCAGCAGCCGTTACGGGGAAACTGAAGCTTTCTTT.

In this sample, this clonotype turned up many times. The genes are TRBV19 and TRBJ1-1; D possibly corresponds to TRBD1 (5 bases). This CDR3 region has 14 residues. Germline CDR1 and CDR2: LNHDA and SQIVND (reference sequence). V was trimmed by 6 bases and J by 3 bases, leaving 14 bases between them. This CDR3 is CASSRTGGDTEAFF. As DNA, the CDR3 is TGTGCCAGTAGCAGGACTGGGGGGGACACTGAAGCTTTCTTT.

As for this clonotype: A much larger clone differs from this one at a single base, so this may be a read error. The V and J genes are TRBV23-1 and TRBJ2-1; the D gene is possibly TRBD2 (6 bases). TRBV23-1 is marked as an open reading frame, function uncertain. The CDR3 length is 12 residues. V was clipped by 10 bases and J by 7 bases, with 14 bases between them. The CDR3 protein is CANPPAGNEQFF. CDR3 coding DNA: TGCGCCAACCCTCCAGCGGGTAATGAGCAGTTCTTC.

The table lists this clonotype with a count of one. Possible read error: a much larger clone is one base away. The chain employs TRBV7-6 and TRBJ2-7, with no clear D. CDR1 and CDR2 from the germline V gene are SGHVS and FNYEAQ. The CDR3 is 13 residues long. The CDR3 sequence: CAGSSREIGEQYF. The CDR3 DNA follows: TGTGCCGGCAGCTCCCGCGAGATCGGCGAGCAGTACTTC. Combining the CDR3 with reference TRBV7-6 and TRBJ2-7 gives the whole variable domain GAGVSQSPRYKVTKRGQDVALRCDPISGHVSLYWYRQALGQGPEFLTYFNYEAQQDKSGLPNDRFSAERPEGSISTLTIQRTEQRDSAMYRCAGSSREIGEQYFGPGTRLTVT.

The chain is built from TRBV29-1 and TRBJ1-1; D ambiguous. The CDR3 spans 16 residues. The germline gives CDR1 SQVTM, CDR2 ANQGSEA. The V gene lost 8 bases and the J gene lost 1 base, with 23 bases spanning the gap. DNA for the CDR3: TGCAGCTATTCAATGGGAGGTGGTGTTTCGAACACTGAAGCTTTCTTT. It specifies CSYSMGGGVSNTEAFF.

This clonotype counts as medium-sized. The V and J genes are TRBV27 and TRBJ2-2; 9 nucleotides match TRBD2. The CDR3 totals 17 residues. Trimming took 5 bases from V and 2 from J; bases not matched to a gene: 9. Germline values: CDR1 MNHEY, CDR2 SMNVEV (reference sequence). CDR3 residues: CASSPFPTSGNTGELFF. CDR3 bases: TGTGCCAGCAGTCCGTTCCCGACTAGCGGTAACACCGGGGAGCTGTTTTTT.

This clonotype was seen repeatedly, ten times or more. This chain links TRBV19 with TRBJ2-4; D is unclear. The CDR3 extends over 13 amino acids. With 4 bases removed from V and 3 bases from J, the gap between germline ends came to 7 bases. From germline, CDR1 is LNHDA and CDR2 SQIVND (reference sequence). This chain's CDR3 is CASSTSGKNIQYF. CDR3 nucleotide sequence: TGTGCCAGTAGTACCTCGGGCAAAAACATTCAGTACTTC.

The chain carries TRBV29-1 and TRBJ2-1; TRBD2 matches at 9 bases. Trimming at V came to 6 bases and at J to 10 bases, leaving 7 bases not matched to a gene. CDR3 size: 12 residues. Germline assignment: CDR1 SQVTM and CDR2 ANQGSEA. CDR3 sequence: CSVQPTSGEQFF. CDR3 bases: TGCAGCGTGCAACCGACTAGCGGCGAGCAGTTCTTC.